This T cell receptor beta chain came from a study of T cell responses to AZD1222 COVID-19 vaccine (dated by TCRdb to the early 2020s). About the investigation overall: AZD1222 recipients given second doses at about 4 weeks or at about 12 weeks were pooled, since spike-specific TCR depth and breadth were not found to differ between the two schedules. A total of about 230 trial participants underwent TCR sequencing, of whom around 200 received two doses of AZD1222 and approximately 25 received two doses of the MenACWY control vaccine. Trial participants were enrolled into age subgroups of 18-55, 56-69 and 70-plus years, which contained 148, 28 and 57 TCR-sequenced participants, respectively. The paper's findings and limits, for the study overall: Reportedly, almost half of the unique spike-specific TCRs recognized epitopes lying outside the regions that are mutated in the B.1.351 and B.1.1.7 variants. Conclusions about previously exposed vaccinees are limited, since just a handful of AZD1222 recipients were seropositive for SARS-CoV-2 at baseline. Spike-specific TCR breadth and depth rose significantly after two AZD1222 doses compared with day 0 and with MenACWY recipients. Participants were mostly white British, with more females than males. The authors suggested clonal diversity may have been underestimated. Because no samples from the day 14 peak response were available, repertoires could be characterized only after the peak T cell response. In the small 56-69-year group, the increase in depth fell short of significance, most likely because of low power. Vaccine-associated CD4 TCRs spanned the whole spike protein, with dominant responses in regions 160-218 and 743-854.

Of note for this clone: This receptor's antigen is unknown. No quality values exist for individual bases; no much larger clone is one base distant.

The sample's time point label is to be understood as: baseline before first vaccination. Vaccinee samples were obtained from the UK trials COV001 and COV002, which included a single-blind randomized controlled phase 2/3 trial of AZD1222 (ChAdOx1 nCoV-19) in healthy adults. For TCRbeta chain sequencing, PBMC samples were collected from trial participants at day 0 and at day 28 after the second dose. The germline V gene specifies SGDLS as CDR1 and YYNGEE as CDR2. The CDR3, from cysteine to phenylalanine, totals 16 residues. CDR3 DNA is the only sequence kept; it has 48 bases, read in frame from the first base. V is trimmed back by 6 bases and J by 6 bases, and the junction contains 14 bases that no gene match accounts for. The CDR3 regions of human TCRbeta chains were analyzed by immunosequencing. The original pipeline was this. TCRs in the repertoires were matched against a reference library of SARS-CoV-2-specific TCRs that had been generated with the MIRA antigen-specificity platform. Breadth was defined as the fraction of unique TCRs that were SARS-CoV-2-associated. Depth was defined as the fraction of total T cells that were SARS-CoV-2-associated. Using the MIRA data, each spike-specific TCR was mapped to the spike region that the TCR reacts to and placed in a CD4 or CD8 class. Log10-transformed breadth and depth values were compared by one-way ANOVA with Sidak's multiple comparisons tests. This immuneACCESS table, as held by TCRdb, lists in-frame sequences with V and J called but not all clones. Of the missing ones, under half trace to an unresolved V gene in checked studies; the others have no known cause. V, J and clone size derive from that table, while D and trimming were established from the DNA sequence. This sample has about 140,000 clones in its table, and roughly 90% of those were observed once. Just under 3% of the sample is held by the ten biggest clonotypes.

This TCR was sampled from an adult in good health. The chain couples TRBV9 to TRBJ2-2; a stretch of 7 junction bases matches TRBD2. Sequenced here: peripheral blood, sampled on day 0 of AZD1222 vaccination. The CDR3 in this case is CASNVWGGDNSGELFF. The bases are TGTGCCAGCAACGTCTGGGGGGGTGATAACTCCGGGGAGCTGTTTTTT. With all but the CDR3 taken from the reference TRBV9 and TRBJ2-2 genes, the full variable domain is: DSGVTQTPKHLITATGQRVTLRCSPRSGDLSVYWYQQSLDQGLQFLIQYYNGEERAKGNILERFSAQQFPDLHSELNLSSLELGDSALYFCASNVWGGDNSGELFFGEGSRLTVL.